The 8 T cell receptor beta chains given below trace back to one sample, sequenced in a study of cytomegalovirus exposure and HLA in healthy donors (dated by TCRdb to 2015 to 2018). The library was generated by the immunoSEQ multiplex PCR assay. For the multiplex PCR, a mixture combining 60 forward primers for TCR Vbeta segments and 13 reverse primers for TCR Jbeta segments was used. TCRdb limited this immuneACCESS table to in-frame rearrangements with V and J called. A share of clones is missing; checked studies link under half to unresolved V genes, and the rest is unexplained. Counted in this sample were about 120,000 clones; around 74% of them appeared once. The ten top clones hold around 28% of the sample. The specimen sequenced was PBMCs. Receptors were obtained from a man in his sixties in good health and CMV-seropositive.

This clone occurred once. The chain joins TRBV11-3 to TRBJ1-1, with a possible D match to TRBD1 (5 bases). Germline V gives CDR1 SGHNT, CDR2 YENEEA. The V end was cut by 3 bases, the J end by 1 base, with 12 bases between. CDR3 length: 15 residues. CDR3 nucleotide sequence: TGTGCCAGCAGCTTTACAGGAAAGCCGAACACTGAAGCTTTCTTT. Residues: CASSFTGKPNTEAFF.

The V call is TRBV5-4, the J call TRBJ2-3, with 8 bases that match TRBD1. Germline V lookup: CDR1 SGHNT, CDR2 YYREEE (reference sequence). This CDR3 has 15 residues. V shed 5 bases and J 0 bases; nucleotides not matched to a gene: 5. The DNA for the CDR3 is TGTGCCAGCAGTGACAGACAGGGGAGCACAGATACGCAGTATTTT. Amino acids: CASSDRQGSTDTQYF.

V is TRBV19 and J is TRBJ1-1; D call uncertain. Looked up from germline, CDR1 is LNHDA and CDR2 is SQIVND (reference sequence). V dropped 7 bases and J dropped 0 bases, with 9 bases sitting between them. The CDR3 runs to 13 residues. This CDR3 is CASTQHMNTEAFF. CDR3 nucleotides: TGTGCCAGTACCCAACACATGAACACTGAAGCTTTCTTT.

The rearrangement links TRBV19 to TRBJ2-1; D unclear. Germline V CDR1 and CDR2: LNHDA, SQIVND (reference sequence). The CDR3 has 16 residues. The ends were cut back, 3 bases at V and 3 bases at J, with 15 bases in the middle. The CDR3 bases are TGTGCCAGTAGTATGGTCGTTGCCGGGTTCTACAATGAGCAGTTCTTC. Translation: CASSMVVAGFYNEQFF.

This rearrangement joins TRBV5-6 to TRBJ2-1, with D perhaps TRBD1 (6 bases). The germline V gene encodes CDR1 SGHDT and CDR2 YYEEEE. V was clipped by 4 bases and J by 8 bases, with 22 bases between them. The CDR3 spans 16 residues. The CDR3 protein is CASSPDEVAGADEQFF. The CDR3 DNA sequence: TGTGCCAGCAGCCCGGATGAGGTGGCAGGGGCAGATGAGCAGTTCTTC.

The CDR3 sequence is CASSLSYTTGNGGELFF. The CDR3 nucleotides read TGTGCCAGCAGTTTATCCTACACGACAGGGAATGGCGGGGAGCTGTTTTTT. This chain connects TRBV28 to TRBJ2-2, with TRBD1 matching 7 bases. V lost 1 base, J lost 7 bases, and 12 bases stayed unmatched. This CDR3 region has 17 residues. Germline CDR1 and CDR2: MDHEN and SYDVKM. Filled out from reference TRBV28 and TRBJ2-2, the complete variable domain reads DVKVTQSSRYLVKRTGEKVFLECVQDMDHENMFWYRQDPGLGLRLIYFSYDVKMKEKGDIPEGYSVSREKKERFSLILESASTNQTSMYLCASSLSYTTGNGGELFFGEGSRLTVL.

J is TRBJ1-4 and V is TRBV5-4; 8 bases align to TRBD1. This CDR3 region has 14 residues. Germline V gene data show CDR1 as SGHNT and CDR2 as YYREEE (reference sequence). Trimming took 3 bases from V and 4 from J; bases not matched to a gene: 2. The CDR3 protein is CASSSQGDNEKLFF. In DNA, the CDR3 is TGTGCCAGCAGCTCACAGGGGGATAATGAAAAACTGTTTTTT.

V and J are TRBV2 and TRBJ2-7; perhaps TRBD2 as D (5 bases). This CDR3 comprises 14 residues. Per germline, CDR1 SNHLY and CDR2 FYNNEI. V was trimmed by 3 bases and J by 0 bases, leaving 9 bases between them. The CDR3 coding sequence is TGTGCCAGCAGTGAGCCCGAGGGCTCCTACGAGCAGTACTTC. Translating it yields CASSEPEGSYEQYF.